This T cell receptor beta chain was observed in a study of blood T cell repertoires in COVID-19. The wider study: PBMCs, B-cell-depleted T cells, or T cells were the source of the cDNA or gDNA that made up the material.

Methods used by the authors: By means of reference gene primer amplification, nucleated cell counts were estimated. Data came from immunoSEQ multiplex PCR; TCRdb stores just in-frame clones and leaves some out. V, J and clone size derive from that table, while D and trimming were established from the DNA sequence. The data contain about 75,000 clones, 75% to 85% of them singletons. The ends lost 4 bases at V and 1 base at J; junction bases unmatched: 8. This CDR3 spans 16 amino acids. Germline-derived CDR1 and CDR2 are LGHNA and YNFKEQ. The sequencing input was peripheral blood. J is TRBJ1-1 and V is TRBV4-2; 8 nucleotides line up with TRBD1. This TCR was sampled from a woman in her 50s with acute or convalescent COVID-19. The CDR3 DNA reads TGTGCCAGCAGCCCCCGGGACAGGAAGGGGAACACTGAAGCTTTCTTT. Its protein is CASSPRDRKGNTEAFF.